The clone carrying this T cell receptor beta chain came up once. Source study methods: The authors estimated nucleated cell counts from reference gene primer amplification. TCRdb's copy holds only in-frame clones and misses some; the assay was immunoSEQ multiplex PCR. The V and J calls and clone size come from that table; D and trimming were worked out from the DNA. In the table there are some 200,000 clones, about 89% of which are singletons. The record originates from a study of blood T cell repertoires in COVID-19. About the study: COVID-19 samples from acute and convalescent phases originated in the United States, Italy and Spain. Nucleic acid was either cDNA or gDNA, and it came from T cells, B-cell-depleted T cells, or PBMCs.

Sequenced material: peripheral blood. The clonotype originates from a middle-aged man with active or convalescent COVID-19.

The CDR3 protein is CASRGGLEEKLFF. CDR3 bases: TGCGCCAGTCGCGGGGGATTGGAGGAAAAACTGTTTTTT. The chain has TRBV5-1 and TRBJ1-4; possible D gene TRBD1, 5 bases. The CDR3 is 13 amino acids. The germline V gene encodes CDR1 SGHRS and CDR2 YFSETQ. The V gene lost 8 bases and the J gene lost 8 bases, with 16 bases spanning the gap.